This TCR beta chain was recovered during a study of identical twins. TCRdb called the 5' RACE reads again in MiXCR, with one record for every CDR3 protein. The sample contains under 400,000 distinct CDR3 sequences, around 9% of which appear only once. In its sample, this clonotype was seen a few times. V lost 2 bases and J 4 bases, leaving 3 bases between the germline ends. The CDR3 runs to 12 residues. The germline gives CDR1 MNHEY, CDR2 SVGAGI. Sequenced material: naive T cells sorted from blood. The chain carries TRBV6-5 and TRBJ1-3; D gene uncertain. The TCR comes from a woman aged 50 to 60 in good health. The CDR3 sequence: CASSYGGNTIYF. CDR3 DNA sequence: TGTGCCAGCAGTTACGGAGGAAACACCATATATTTT.